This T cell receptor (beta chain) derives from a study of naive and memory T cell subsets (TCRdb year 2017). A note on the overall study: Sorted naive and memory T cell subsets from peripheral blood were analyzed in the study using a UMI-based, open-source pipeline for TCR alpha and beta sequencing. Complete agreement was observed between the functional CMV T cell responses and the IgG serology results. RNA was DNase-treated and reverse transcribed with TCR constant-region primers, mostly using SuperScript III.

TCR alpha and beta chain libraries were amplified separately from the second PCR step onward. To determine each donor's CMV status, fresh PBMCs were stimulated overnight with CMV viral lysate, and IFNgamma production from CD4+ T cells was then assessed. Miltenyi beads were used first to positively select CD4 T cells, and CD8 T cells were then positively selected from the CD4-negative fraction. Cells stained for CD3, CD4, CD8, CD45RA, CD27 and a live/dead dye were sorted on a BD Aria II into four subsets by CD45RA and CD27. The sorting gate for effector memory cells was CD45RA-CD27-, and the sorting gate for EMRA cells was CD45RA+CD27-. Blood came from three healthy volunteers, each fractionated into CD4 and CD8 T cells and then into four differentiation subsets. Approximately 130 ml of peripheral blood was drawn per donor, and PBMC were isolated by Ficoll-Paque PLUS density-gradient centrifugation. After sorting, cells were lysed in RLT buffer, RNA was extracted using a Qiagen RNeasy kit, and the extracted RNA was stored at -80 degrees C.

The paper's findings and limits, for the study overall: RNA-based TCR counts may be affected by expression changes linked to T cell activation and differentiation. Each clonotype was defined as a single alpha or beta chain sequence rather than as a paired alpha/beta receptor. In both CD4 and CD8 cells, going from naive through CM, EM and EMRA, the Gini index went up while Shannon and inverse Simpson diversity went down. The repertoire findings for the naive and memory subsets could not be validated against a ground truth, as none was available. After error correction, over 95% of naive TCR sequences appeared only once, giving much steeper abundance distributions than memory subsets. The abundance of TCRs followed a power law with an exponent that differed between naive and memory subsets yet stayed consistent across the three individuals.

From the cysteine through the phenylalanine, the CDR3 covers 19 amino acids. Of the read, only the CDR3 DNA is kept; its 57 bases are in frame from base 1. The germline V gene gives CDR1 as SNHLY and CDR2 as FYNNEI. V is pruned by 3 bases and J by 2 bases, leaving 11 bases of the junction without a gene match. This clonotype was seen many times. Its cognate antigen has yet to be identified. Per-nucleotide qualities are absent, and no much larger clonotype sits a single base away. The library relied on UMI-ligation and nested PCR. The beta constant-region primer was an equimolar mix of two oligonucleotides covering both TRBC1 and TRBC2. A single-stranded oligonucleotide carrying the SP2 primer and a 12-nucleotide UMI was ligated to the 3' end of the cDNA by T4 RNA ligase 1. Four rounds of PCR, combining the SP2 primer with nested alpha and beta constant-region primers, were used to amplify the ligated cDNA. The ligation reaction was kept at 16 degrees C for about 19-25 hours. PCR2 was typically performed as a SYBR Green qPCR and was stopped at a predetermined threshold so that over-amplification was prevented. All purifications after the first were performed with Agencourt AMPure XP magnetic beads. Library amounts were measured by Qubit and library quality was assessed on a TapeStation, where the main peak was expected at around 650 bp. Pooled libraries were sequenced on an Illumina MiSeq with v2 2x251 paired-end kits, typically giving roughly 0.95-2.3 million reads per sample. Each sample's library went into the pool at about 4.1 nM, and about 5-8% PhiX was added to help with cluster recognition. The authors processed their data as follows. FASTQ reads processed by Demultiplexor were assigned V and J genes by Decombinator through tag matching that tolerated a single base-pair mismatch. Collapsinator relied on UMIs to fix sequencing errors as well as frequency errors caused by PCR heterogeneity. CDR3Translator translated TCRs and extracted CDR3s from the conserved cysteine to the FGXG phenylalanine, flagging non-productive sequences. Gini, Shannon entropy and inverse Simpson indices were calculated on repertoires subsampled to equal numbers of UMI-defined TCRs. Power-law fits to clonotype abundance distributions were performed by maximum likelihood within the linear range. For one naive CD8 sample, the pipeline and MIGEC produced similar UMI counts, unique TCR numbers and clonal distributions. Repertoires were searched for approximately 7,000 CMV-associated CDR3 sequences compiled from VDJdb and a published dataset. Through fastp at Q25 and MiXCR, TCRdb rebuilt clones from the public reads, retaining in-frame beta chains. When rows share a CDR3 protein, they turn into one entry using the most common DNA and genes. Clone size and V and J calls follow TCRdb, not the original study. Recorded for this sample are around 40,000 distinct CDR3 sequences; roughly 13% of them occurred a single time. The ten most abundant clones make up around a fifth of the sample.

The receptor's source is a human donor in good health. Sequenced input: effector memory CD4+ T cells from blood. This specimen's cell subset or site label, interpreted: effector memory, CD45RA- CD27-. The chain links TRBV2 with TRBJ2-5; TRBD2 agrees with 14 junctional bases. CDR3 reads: CASSELGLAGVPKQETQYF. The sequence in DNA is TGTGCCAGCAGTGAGTTGGGACTAGCGGGAGTACCCAAACAAGAGACCCAGTACTTC.